Included here is one T cell receptor beta chain sequence, with context. Its antigen is not identified. The data belong to a study of cytomegalovirus exposure and HLA in healthy donors. Study findings and constraints: An assumption of roughly uniform sequencing depth across donors underlay the presence/absence analyses. Serostatus for CMV was the only available immune exposure information. In a later analysis, at a false discovery rate of 0.05, under 20,000 TCR beta sequences matched HLA alleles. TCR beta V- and J-gene trimming was later associated with a missense DCLRE1C variant.

The CDR3 runs 14 residues. Trimming shortened V by 2 bases and J by 3 bases, and 10 bases separated the two germline ends. Germline-derived CDR1 and CDR2 are SEHNR and FQNEAQ (reference sequence). The PCR was carried out with 60 Vbeta primers and 13 Jbeta primers. Assay used: immunoSEQ multiplex PCR; TCRdb lists only in-frame clones, some missing. Found here are around 100,000 clones, approximately 80% of them singletons; the top ten hold roughly 5%. The clonotype originates from a female donor in good health and CMV-seropositive. The sample consisted of PBMCs. The V call is TRBV7-9, the J call TRBJ1-2; unclear D gene. The DNA of the CDR3 is TGTGCCAGCAGCTTATGGGAGGAGGACTATGGCTACACCTTC. Amino acid sequence: CASSLWEEDYGYTF. Together with reference TRBV7-9 and TRBJ1-2, the CDR3 gives the full variable domain: DTGVSQNPRHKITKRGQNVTFRCDPISEHNRLYWYRQTLGQGPEFLTYFQNEAQLEKSRLLSDRFSAERPKGSFSTLEIQRTEQGDSAMYLCASSLWEEDYGYTFGSGTRLTVV.